This TCR beta chain is drawn from a study of vaccination effects on CD4 cells after COVID-19. As for this clone: No antigen is known for it.

Having been cultured for under twelve days, the cells underwent CD4+ T cell isolation. Profiled with immunoSEQ multiplex PCR; TCRdb holds only in-frame clones, not every one. The sample yields fewer than 35,000 clones, 65% seen once. V was shortened by 1 base and J by 8 bases, with 19 bases between the two germline ends. The V gene's germline CDR1 is SEHNR and CDR2 FQNEAQ (reference sequence). The CDR3 is 16 residues long. The material sequenced was CD4+ T cells from PBMCs cultured without peptide, taken before COVID-19 vaccination. This TCR derives from a human donor who received a COVID-19 vaccine. The chain links TRBV7-9 to TRBJ2-3; a possible D gene is TRBD2 (5 bases). CDR3 protein: CASSLVFGLAAGTQYF. CDR3 DNA: TGTGCCAGCAGCTTAGTATTTGGACTCGCTGCAGGTACGCAGTATTTT.